Sequencing of this T cell receptor beta chain was carried out in a study of T cells in Graves' hyperthyroidism and ophthalmopathy. About the study: Peripheral blood was acquired at first diagnosis, ahead of any therapy whatsoever.

Absent ophthalmopathy progression within 18 months defined stable Graves' hyperthyroidism. Hyperthyroidism had been newly diagnosed in patients aged 18 to 65, and its duration was under 2 months. In germline, CDR1 is DFQATT, CDR2 SNEGSKA (reference sequence). V was trimmed by 1 base and J by 3 bases, leaving 17 bases between them. The CDR3 is made up of 16 amino acids. Using RNA transcripts as the source, TCR beta CDR3 regions were amplified. Carried out on the TCR CDR3, a first-round RT-PCR used the HTBI primer set. TCRdb fed the multiplex PCR reads into MiXCR, producing one record per CDR3 protein. The sample contains some 720,000 distinct CDR3 sequences, about a sixth of which appear only once. This clonotype was seen a handful of times.

The chain has TRBV20-1 and TRBJ2-3; D tentatively reads TRBD1 or TRBD2 (5 bases each). Sequenced input: blood. This TCR came from a man aged 18 to 30 with Graves' hyperthyroidism. The CDR3, as DNA: TGCAGTGCTAGAGGGGATAGCCATTGGGGGACAGATACGCAGTATTTT. Translating it yields CSARGDSHWGTDTQYF.